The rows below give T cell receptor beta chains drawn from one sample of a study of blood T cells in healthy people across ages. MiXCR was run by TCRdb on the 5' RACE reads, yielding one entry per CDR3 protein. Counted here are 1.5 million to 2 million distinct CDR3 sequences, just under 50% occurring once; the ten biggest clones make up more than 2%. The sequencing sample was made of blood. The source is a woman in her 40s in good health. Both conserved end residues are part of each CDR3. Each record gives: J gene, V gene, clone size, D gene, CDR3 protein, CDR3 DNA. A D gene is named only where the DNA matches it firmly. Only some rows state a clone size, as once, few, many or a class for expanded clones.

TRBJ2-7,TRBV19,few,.,CASSKDEQYF,TGTGCCAGTAGTAAGGACGAGCAGTACTTC
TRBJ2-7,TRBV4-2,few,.,CASSQIEGYEQYF,TGTGCCAGCAGCCAGATAGAGGGCTACGAGCAGTACTTC
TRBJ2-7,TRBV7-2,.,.,CASSFRGTFEQYF,TGTGCCAGCAGCTTCCGCGGGACATTCGAGCAGTACTTC
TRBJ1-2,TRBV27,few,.,CASSSKGFYGYTF,TGTGCCAGCAGCTCTAAGGGATTCTATGGCTACACCTTC
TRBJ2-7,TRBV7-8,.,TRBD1,CASSLGTGDIYNEQYF,TGTGCCAGCAGCTTAGGGACAGGGGATATATACAATGAGCAGTACTTC
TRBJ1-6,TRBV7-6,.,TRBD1,CASSLGQGSSSPLHF,TGTGCCAGCAGCCTTGGACAGGGCAGCTCATCACCCCTCCACTTT
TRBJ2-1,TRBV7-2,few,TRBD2,CASSSRSGGQQYNEQFF,TGTGCCAGCAGCTCCCGTAGCGGGGGACAACAATACAATGAGCAGTTCTTC
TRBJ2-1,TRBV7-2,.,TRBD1,CASSRDRDREQFF,TGTGCCAGCAGCCGTGACAGGGATAGGGAGCAGTTCTTC
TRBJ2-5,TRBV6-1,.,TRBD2,CAQSGGLAGDSQETQYF,TGTGCCCAATCTGGGGGACTAGCGGGGGACTCCCAAGAGACCCAGTACTTC
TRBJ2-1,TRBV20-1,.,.,CSAKYNEQFF,TGCAGTGCTAAGTACAATGAGCAGTTCTTC
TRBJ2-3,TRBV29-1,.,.,CSVAFDTDTQYF,TGCAGCGTTGCGTTTGACACAGATACGCAGTATTTT
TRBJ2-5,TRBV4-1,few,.,CASSRFLQTEKETQYF,TGCGCCAGCAGCCGGTTTCTGCAGACGGAAAAAGAGACCCAGTACTTC
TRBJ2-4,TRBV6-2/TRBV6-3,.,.,CASSYNGATAKNIQYF,TGTGCCAGCAGTTACAATGGGGCGACGGCCAAAAACATTCAGTACTTC
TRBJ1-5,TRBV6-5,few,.,CASSPRGGGNQPQHF,TGTGCCAGCAGTCCCCGGGGGGGTGGCAATCAGCCCCAGCATTTT
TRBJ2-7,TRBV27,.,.,CASSSLGHEQYF,TGTGCCAGCAGTTCCCTTGGGCACGAGCAGTACTTC
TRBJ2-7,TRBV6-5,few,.,CASSEQGTRPYEQYF,TGTGCCAGCAGTGAACAGGGTACGAGACCCTACGAGCAGTACTTC
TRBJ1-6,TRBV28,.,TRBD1,CASRQDRGTYSPLHF,TGTGCCAGCAGGCAGGACAGGGGCACCTATTCACCCCTCCACTTT
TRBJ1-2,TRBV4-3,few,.,CASSQDRFAFYGYTF,TGCGCCAGCAGCCAAGATCGATTCGCTTTTTATGGCTACACCTTC
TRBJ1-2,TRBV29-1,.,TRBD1,CSVTTGDDGYTF,TGCAGCGTAACGACAGGGGACGATGGCTACACCTTC
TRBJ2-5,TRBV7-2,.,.,CASRGQIETQYF,TGTGCCAGCCGGGGGCAGATAGAGACCCAGTACTTC
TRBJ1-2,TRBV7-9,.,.,CASSRDPLYGYTF,TGTGCCAGCAGCAGGGATCCCCTCTATGGCTACACCTTC
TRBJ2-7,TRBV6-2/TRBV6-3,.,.,CASSYSSQGHYEQYF,TGTGCCAGCAGTTACTCGAGCCAGGGACACTACGAGCAGTACTTC
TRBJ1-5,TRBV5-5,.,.,CASSLAAAGAHNQPQHF,TGTGCCAGCAGCTTGGCCGCGGCGGGGGCTCACAATCAGCCCCAGCATTTT
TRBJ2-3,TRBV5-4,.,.,CACRDFPTDTQYF,TGTGCCTGTCGAGACTTTCCTACAGATACGCAGTATTTT
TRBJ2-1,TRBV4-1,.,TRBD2,CASSQLSIRAGGLNEQFF,TGCGCCAGCAGCCAACTCTCGATAAGGGCGGGGGGTTTAAATGAGCAGTTCTTC
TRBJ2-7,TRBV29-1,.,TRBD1,CSVEDTSGQGWNEQYF,TGCAGCGTTGAAGACACGTCCGGACAGGGGTGGAATGAGCAGTACTTC
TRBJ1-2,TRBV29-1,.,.,CSGAQLGRVGDGYTF,TGCAGCGGCGCCCAGTTGGGCAGGGTGGGGGACGGCTACACCTTC
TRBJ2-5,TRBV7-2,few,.,CASSSQVETQYF,TGTGCCAGCAGCTCCCAAGTAGAGACCCAGTACTTC
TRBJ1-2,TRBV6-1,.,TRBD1,CASSQRQGAVLKDYGYTF,TGTGCCAGCAGCCAAAGACAGGGGGCGGTACTTAAGGACTATGGCTACACCTTC
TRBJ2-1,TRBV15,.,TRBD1,CATSSAPGQGYNEQFF,TGTGCCACCAGCAGTGCCCCGGGACAGGGCTACAATGAGCAGTTCTTC
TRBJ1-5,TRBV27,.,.,CASSREPEGPQHF,TGTGCCAGCAGTCGAGAGCCCGAGGGGCCCCAGCATTTT
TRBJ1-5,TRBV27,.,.,CASSFRQSQGNQPQHF,TGTGCCAGCAGTTTTCGTCAGTCCCAGGGTAATCAGCCCCAGCATTTT
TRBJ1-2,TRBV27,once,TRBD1,CASSPNRGGYGYTF,TGTGCCAGCAGCCCTAACAGGGGGGGCTATGGCTACACCTTC